The T cell receptor (beta chain) described here comes from a study of blood T cell repertoires in COVID-19. Clones were sequenced by immunoSEQ multiplex PCR, and TCRdb holds only the in-frame ones, with some missing. The profile shows approximately 250,000 clones, 84% of them singletons. CDR1 is MNHNS and CDR2 is SASEGT in the germline V gene. Deletions cut 2 bases from V and 2 bases from J, with 9 bases between. CDR3 size: 15 residues. The chain joins TRBV6-1 to TRBJ2-2; D not certain. Sequences were obtained from peripheral blood. The clonotype was recovered from a man aged 55 to 70 with acute or convalescent COVID-19. CDR3 nucleotides: TGTGCCAGCAGTGAACTAAGACACAACACCGGGGAGCTGTTTTTT. Its translation is CASSELRHNTGELFF.